This is a list of T cell receptor beta chains from one sample in a study of T-cell reconstitution after alpha-beta-depleted transplantation in children. TCRdb passed the PCR reads through MiXCR, listing each CDR3 protein once. The sample carries about 980,000 distinct CDR3 sequences, about 29% recorded once. The input for sequencing was PBMCs, mostly from graft donor cells, taken 360 days after TCRalphabeta/CD19-depleted stem cell transplant. Receptors originate from a boy less than two years old who had a stem cell transplant for SCID, so the T cells may come from the graft donor. CDR3s include the opening cysteine and the closing phenylalanine or tryptophan. Each record gives: CDR3 length, clone size, D gene, V gene, J gene, CDR3 DNA, CDR3 protein. The D gene is left open where the match is weak. Some rows have no size entry. The others give once, few or many, or a class for an expanded clone.

>15|.|TRBD1|TRBV6-5|TRBJ1-2
TGTGCCAGCAGTTACCCTAGACAGGGGACCTATGGCTACACCTTC
CASSYPRQGTYGYTF
>12|few|TRBD2|TRBV11-2|TRBJ2-7
TGTGCCAGCGGCGGGAGCTCCTACGAGCAGTACTTC
CASGGSSYEQYF
>13|many|.|TRBV12-3/TRBV12-4|TRBJ1-1
TGTGCCAGCAGCGGAGGGGGTAACACTGAAGCTTTCTTT
CASSGGGNTEAFF
>14|few|.|TRBV7-2|TRBJ1-1
TGTGCCAGCAGCTTAATTGGGGGCGTCACTGAAGCTTTCTTT
CASSLIGGVTEAFF
>13|few|.|TRBV28|TRBJ1-1
TGTGCCAGCAGTAGCCGGGGTTTCACTGAAGCTTTCTTT
CASSSRGFTEAFF
>19|.|TRBD2|TRBV7-7|TRBJ2-5
TGTGCCAGCAGCGTACGCGCCCCGGGACTAGCGAACCCCCAAGAGACCCAGTACTTC
CASSVRAPGLANPQETQYF
>15|once|TRBD1|TRBV11-2|TRBJ2-5
TGTGCCAGCAGCTTAGAGACAGGGTTTGGGGAGACCCAGTACTTC
CASSLETGFGETQYF
>15|.|TRBD2|TRBV20-1|TRBJ2-7
TGCAGTGCTAGAGATTCGGCTAGCGGCTCCTACGAGCAGTACTTC
CSARDSASGSYEQYF
>16|.|TRBD1|TRBV7-9|TRBJ2-1
TGTGCCAGCAGCTTCACCGGGACAGGGGGGTACAATGAGCAGTTCTTC
CASSFTGTGGYNEQFF
>14|few|.|TRBV5-5|TRBJ2-2
TGTGCCAGCTTATTTGCGGAGGGCACCGGGGAGCTGTTTTTT
CASLFAEGTGELFF
>12|.|TRBD1|TRBV10-2|TRBJ2-1
TGCGCCAGCCGGGACAGGGTCACTGAGCAGTTCTTC
CASRDRVTEQFF
>13|.|.|TRBV20-1|TRBJ2-5
TGCAGTGCTAGTGGGCAGATTCAAGAGACCCAGTACTTC
CSASGQIQETQYF
>16|few|.|TRBV4-1|TRBJ2-3
TGCGCCAGCAGCCCACTCACAGGGCTTGACACAGATACGCAGTATTTT
CASSPLTGLDTDTQYF
>14|few|.|TRBV7-2|TRBJ2-3
TGTGCCAGCAGCTTAGATCCCCACACAGATACGCAGTATTTT
CASSLDPHTDTQYF
>13|.|.|TRBV12-3/TRBV12-4|TRBJ1-1
TGTGCCAGCAGCGTCCGGGGGGCGGCTGAAGCTTTCTTT
CASSVRGAAEAFF
>16|few|TRBD1|TRBV7-9|TRBJ1-1
TGTGCCAGCAGCCGGGACAGGGGAAATCTGAACACTGAAGCTTTCTTT
CASSRDRGNLNTEAFF